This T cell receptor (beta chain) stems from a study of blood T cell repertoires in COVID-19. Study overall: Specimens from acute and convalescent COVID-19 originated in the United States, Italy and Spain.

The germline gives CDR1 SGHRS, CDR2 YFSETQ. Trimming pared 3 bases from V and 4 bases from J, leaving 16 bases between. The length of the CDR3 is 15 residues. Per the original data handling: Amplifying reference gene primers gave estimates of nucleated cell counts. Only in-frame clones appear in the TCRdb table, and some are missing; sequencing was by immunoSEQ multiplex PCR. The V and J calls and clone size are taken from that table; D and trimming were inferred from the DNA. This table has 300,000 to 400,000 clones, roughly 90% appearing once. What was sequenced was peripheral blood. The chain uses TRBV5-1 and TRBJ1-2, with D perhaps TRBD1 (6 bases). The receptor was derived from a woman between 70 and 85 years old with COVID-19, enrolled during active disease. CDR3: CASSSRQDPFYGYTF. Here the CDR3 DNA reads TGCGCCAGCAGCTCAAGACAGGACCCGTTCTATGGCTACACCTTC.